The rows below give T cell receptor beta chains drawn from one sample of a study of T cell responses to AZD1222 COVID-19 vaccine. The method was immunoSEQ multiplex PCR; TCRdb's version includes in-frame clones alone and lacks a portion of them. The profile shows some 95,000 clones, about 86% of them singletons. The material was peripheral blood, obtained on day 0 of AZD1222 vaccination. These TCRs come from an adult in good health. The conserved cysteine and the conserved F or W are not part of the CDR3 here. Not all rows give a size; the values are once, few, many and, for expanded clones, a class.

v_call	clone_size	cdr3_length	j_call	cdr3_aa
TRBV2	NA	11	TRBJ1-5	ASSVEGGQPQH
TRBV6-2/TRBV6-3	NA	13	TRBJ1-2	ASSYSGQASYGYT
TRBV29-1	NA	11	TRBJ1-2	SALRKTGFGYT
TRBV11-3	NA	13	TRBJ2-7	ASSLGPGGAYEQY
TRBV3-1/TRBV3-2	NA	10	TRBJ2-7	ASSDRDYEQY
TRBV9	NA	12	TRBJ1-6	ASSATGSASPLH
TRBV4-2	NA	12	TRBJ1-2	ASSQPLDSRGYT
TRBV6-5	NA	11	TRBJ2-7	ASSYGNSYEQY
TRBV20-1	once	12	TRBJ1-2	SASPTGTSYGYT
TRBV3-1/TRBV3-2	NA	11	TRBJ1-2	ASSQGHSYGYT
TRBV7-6	NA	13	TRBJ1-5	ASSSGPTGSQPQH
TRBV2	NA	11	TRBJ2-5	ASSRGGEETQY
TRBV5-6	NA	13	TRBJ2-5	ASRPLGGDQETQY
TRBV19	NA	15	TRBJ2-1	ASSPWTSGREINEQF
TRBV12-3/TRBV12-4	NA	10	TRBJ2-7	ASSGGGHEQY
TRBV7-2	NA	11	TRBJ1-5	ASSSDIEQPQH
TRBV6-1	NA	11	TRBJ1-3	ASSEDSLDTIY
TRBV24-1	NA	9	TRBJ2-5	ATSLGRYQY
TRBV10-3	NA	15	TRBJ2-1	AISETSGASFYNEQF
TRBV4-1	NA	14	TRBJ2-7	ASSQDVGQTTYEQY
TRBV18	once	13	TRBJ1-2	ASSQGQGALAGYT
TRBV6-2/TRBV6-3	NA	15	TRBJ1-4	ASSYSMSRRPNEKLF
TRBV24-1	NA	15	TRBJ1-5	ATSDPSTGRSNQPQH
TRBV5-4	NA	13	TRBJ2-2	ASTTGTGGTGELF
TRBV5-4	NA	13	TRBJ2-3	ASSLTSGRTDTQY
TRBV9	once	10	TRBJ2-7	ASSVGHSEQY
TRBV5-1	NA	13	TRBJ2-3	ASSLSRPSTDTQY
TRBV11-2	NA	12	TRBJ2-5	ASSLVPRAETQY
TRBV6-5	NA	12	TRBJ1-5	ASSSDIEWEPQH
TRBV10-3	NA	13	TRBJ2-5	AIKGDSGDKETQY
TRBV9	NA	11	TRBJ1-1	ASSGTGDTEAF
TRBV5-4	NA	14	TRBJ2-1	ASSLKRGYSGYEQF
TRBV12-3/TRBV12-4	once	10	TRBJ2-6	ASSPGANVLT
TRBV7-2	NA	12	TRBJ2-7	ASSSRQGVNEQY
TRBV7-2	NA	14	TRBJ1-3	ASSPPTAGTGNTIY
TRBV5-5	NA	12	TRBJ1-1	ASSFMLMNTEAF
TRBV7-2	NA	10	TRBJ1-1	ASSTGWAPAF
TRBV7-9	NA	11	TRBJ2-7	ASSLEGSDEQY
TRBV5-5	NA	13	TRBJ2-5	ASSRLAGGKETQY
TRBV6-7	NA	11	TRBJ1-2	ASSYSMIGSYT
TRBV11-3	NA	13	TRBJ2-7	ASSQWDREPYEQY
TRBV19	NA	14	TRBJ2-7	ASSPRSSGRAYEQY
TRBV18	NA	13	TRBJ2-5	ASSPPGLAGETQY
TRBV7-3	NA	12	TRBJ2-7	ASSSGTLRAEQY
TRBV7-9	NA	13	TRBJ1-4	ASSLPGLVEEKLF
TRBV15	NA	14	TRBJ1-6	ATSRDNGHYNSPLH
TRBV2	NA	12	TRBJ1-5	ASRNGGPDQPQH
TRBV19	NA	11	TRBJ1-1	ASATSRGAEAF
TRBV5-1	NA	12	TRBJ2-7	ASSWDPWNYEQY
TRBV12-3/TRBV12-4	once	10	TRBJ2-3	ASRISEGTQY
TRBV7-2	NA	15	TRBJ2-5	ASSLDGGGGNGETQY
TRBV29-1	NA	9	TRBJ1-2	SVLTPYGYT